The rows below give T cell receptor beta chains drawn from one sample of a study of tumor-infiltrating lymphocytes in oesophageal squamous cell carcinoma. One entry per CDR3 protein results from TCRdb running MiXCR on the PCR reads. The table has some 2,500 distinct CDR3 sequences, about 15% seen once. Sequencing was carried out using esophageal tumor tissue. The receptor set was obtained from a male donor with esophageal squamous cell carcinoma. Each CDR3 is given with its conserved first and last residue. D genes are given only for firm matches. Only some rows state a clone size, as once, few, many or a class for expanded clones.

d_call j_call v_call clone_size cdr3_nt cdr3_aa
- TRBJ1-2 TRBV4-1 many TGCGCCAGCAGCCCACAAATTGGGGGTAGCGTCTATGGCTACACCTTC CASSPQIGGSVYGYTF
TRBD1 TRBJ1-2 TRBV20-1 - TGCCGTGCGGGAGAACAGGGGTATGGCTACACCTTC CRAGEQGYGYTF
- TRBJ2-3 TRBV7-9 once TGTGCCAGGAGCCCCATGAGGGGATATAGGCAGTATTTT CARSPMRGYRQYF
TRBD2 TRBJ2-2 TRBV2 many TGTGCCAGCAGCGACGGACTAGCGGGGGTACGGACCGGGGAGCTGTTTTTT CASSDGLAGVRTGELFF
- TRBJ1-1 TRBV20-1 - TGCAGTGCTAGTAAGCTTAAACCAGGTGTTGGCACTGAAGCTTTCTTT CSASKLKPGVGTEAFF
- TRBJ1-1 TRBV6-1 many TGTGCCACCAACCACGCCGGTGAAGCTTTCTTT CATNHAGEAFF
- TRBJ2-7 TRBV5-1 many TGCGCCAGCAGCCCCACAGGGTTAGGCTACGAGCAGTACTTC CASSPTGLGYEQYF
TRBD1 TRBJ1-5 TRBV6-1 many TGTGCCAGCAGTAGGACAGGGGGGAGTCAGCCCCAGCATTTT CASSRTGGSQPQHF
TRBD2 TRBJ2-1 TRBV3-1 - TGTGCCAGCAGCCTCAGGCTAGCGGGGAACAACAATGAGCAGTTCTTC CASSLRLAGNNNEQFF
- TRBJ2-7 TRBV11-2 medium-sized TGTGCCAGCAGCTCCGGGGACTACGAGCAGTACTTC CASSSGDYEQYF
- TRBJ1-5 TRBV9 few TGTGCCAGCAGCGTAGCTGGGGTCGGCAATCAGCCCCAGCATTTT CASSVAGVGNQPQHF
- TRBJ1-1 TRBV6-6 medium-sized TGTGCCAGCAGTTACTCGTGGGGGCGCGAGGACACTGAAGCTTTCTTT CASSYSWGREDTEAFF
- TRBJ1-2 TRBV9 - TGTGCCAGCAGCATCCAGACCGCGGACTTAAGTGGCTACACCTTC CASSIQTADLSGYTF
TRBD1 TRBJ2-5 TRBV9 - TGTGCCAGCAGCGTAGGGACGACAGGGTATGGGGAGACCCAGTACTTC CASSVGTTGYGETQYF
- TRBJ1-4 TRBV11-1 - TGTGCCAGCAGCTTAGGCATTAGTAGCGAAAAACTGTTTTTT CASSLGISSEKLFF
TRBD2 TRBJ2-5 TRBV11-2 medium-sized TGTGCCAGCAGCTTAGGATTGGCGGGGGGTAATCTGTACCAAGAGACCCAGTACTTC CASSLGLAGGNLYQETQYF
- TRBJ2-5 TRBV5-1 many TGCGCCAGCAGCTTATCCAGGGGGGGAGAGACCCAGTACTTC CASSLSRGGETQYF
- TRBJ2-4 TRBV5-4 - TGTGCCAGCAGCTTGGGGGCAGGGTACATTCAGTACTTC CASSLGAGYIQYF
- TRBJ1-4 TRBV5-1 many TGCGCCAGCAGCTTGGGCACGTCGAGGGGGGGGATGAATGAAAAACTGTTTTTT CASSLGTSRGGMNEKLFF
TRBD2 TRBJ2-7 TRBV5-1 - TGCGCCAGCAGCCCGACTAGCGGGGGATTCCACGAGCAGTACTTC CASSPTSGGFHEQYF
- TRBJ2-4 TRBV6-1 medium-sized TGTGCCAGCAGGTCAGGGGTCCAAAACATTCAGTACTTC CASRSGVQNIQYF
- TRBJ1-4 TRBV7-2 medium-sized TGTGCCAGCAGCCTAACCTCACGTGGATCTAATGAAAAACTGTTTTTT CASSLTSRGSNEKLFF
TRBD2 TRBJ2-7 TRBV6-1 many TGTGCCAGCACCCCCAGGACTAGAAGGTACAATGAGCAGTACTTC CASTPRTRRYNEQYF
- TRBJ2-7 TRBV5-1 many TGCGCCAGCAGCTTGGCTGGGGGGGGCCACGAGCAGTACTTC CASSLAGGGHEQYF
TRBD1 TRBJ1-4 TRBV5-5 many TGTGCCAGCAGCGAGGGGACAGGGCGTCAGTCTAATGAAAAACTGTTTTTT CASSEGTGRQSNEKLFF
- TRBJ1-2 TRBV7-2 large TGTGCCAGCAGCTTAGGTCCAGGGGAGGGGGACTATGGCTACACCTTC CASSLGPGEGDYGYTF
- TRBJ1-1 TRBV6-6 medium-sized TGTGCCAGCAGTTACTCGCGGGGGACGAACACTGAAGCTTTCTTT CASSYSRGTNTEAFF
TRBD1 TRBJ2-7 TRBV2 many TGTGCCAGCGGGGGCAGGGGGCGAACAACCTACGAGCAGTACTTC CASGGRGRTTYEQYF
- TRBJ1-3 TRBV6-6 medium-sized TGTGCCAGCAGTTACTCGACGGGGGCCCTTGGAAACACCATATATTTT CASSYSTGALGNTIYF
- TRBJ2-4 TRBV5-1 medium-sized TGCGCCAGCAGTATCGGTGGGGGAAACATTCAGTACTTC CASSIGGGNIQYF
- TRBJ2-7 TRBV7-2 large TGTGCCAGCAGGCCGGAAGGGCCGAGCTCCTACAATGAGCAGTACTTC CASRPEGPSSYNEQYF
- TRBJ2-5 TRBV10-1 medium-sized TGCGCCAGCAGTGAGTCCTGGGAGACCCAGTACTTC CASSESWETQYF
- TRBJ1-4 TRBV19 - TGTGCCAGTAGTAACAGGTTCCTGAATGAAAAACTGTTTTTT CASSNRFLNEKLFF
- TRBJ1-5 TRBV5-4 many TGTGCCAGCAGTACACAGGGAATCAATCAGCCCCAGCATTTT CASSTQGINQPQHF
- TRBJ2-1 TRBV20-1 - TGCAGTGCTAGAGACAGGGATAAAGGTTACAATGAGCAGTTCTTC CSARDRDKGYNEQFF
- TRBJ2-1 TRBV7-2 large TGTGCCAGCAGCTTAGGTGGGCTCTTCAATGAGCAGTTCTTC CASSLGGLFNEQFF
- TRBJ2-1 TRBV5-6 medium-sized TGTGCCAGCAGCTTTAAGCTTGACTTATTGCTACACAATGAGCAGTTCTTC CASSFKLDLLLHNEQFF
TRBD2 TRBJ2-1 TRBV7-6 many TGTGCTAGCAGCCCCTCTAGCGGTCGGGGGAATGAGCAGTTCTTC CASSPSSGRGNEQFF
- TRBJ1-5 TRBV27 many TGTGCCAGCAGTCGGGGTGGATCGTGGCAGCCCCAGCATTTT CASSRGGSWQPQHF
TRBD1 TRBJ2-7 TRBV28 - TGTGCCAGCAGCCGAGTAGCCCTGGGACAGAACTACGAGCAGTACTTC CASSRVALGQNYEQYF
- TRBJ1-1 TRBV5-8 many TGTGCCAGCAGCTTGGGCACGAACACTGAAGCTTTCTTT CASSLGTNTEAFF
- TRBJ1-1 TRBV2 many TGTGCCAGCCCCTTATGGGCAGGGGCGATGAACACTGAAGCTTTCTTT CASPLWAGAMNTEAFF
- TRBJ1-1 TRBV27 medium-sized TGTGCCAGCAGTCCTCGAACAGGGAGGTTTGAAGCTTTCTTT CASSPRTGRFEAFF
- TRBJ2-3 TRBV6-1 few TGTGCCAGCAGCCAGAGAATGAACACCGGGGAGCTGTATTTT CASSQRMNTGELYF
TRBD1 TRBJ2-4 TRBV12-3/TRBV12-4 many TGTGCCAGCAGTTTAGGGGGTGGGACAGACCGACGGCCCAAAAACATTCAGTACTTC CASSLGGGTDRRPKNIQYF
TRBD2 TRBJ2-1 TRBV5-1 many TGCGCCAGCAGCGGCACGACTAGCGGGGGGACCAATGAGCAGTTCTTC CASSGTTSGGTNEQFF
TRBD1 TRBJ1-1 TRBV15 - TGTGCCACCAGCAACCCGCTGACAGGGGGCACTGAAGCTTTCTTT CATSNPLTGGTEAFF
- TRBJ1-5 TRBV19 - TGTGCCAGTGACCGTTCGATTGGCAATCAGCCCCAGCATTTT CASDRSIGNQPQHF